This TCR beta chain was retrieved from a study of technical replicates of blood from several donors. V was clipped by 4 bases and J by 4 bases, with 9 bases between them. Germline V gives CDR1 SGDLS, CDR2 YYNGEE. This CDR3 contains 14 residues. Some clones are missing from TCRdb's copy, which holds only in-frame ones; the method was immunoSEQ multiplex PCR. The profile shows 70,000 to 85,000 clones, around 92% of them singletons. The J gene is TRBJ2-6, the V gene TRBV9; D call uncertain. This receptor was taken from a human donor in good health. The specimen sequenced was T cells isolated from PBMCs. This chain's CDR3 is CASSSNSGANVLTF. The CDR3 nucleotides are TGTGCCAGCAGCTCTAACTCCGGGGCCAACGTCCTGACTTTC.